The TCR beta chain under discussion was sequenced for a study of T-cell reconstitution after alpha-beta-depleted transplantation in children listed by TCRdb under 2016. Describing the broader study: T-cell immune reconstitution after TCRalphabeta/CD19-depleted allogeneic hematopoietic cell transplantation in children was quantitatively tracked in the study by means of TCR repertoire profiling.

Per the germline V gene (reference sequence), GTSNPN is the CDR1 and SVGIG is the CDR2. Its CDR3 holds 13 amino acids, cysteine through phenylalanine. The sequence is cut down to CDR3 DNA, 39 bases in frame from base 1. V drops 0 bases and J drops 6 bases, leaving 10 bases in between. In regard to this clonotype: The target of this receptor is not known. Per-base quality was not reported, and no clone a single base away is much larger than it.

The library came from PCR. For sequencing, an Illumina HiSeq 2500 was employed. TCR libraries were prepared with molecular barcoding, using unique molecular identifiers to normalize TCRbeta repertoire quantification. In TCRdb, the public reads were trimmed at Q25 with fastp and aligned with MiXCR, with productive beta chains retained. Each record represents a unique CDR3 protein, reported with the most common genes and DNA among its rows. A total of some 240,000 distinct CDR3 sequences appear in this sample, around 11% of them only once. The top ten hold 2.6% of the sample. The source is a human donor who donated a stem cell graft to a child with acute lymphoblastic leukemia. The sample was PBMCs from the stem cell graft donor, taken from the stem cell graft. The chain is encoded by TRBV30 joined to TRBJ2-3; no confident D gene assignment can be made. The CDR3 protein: CAWSVRQVDTQYF. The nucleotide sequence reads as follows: TGTGCCTGGAGTGTACGGCAGGTGGATACGCAGTATTTT.